This T cell receptor beta chain came from a study of shared clonotypes between healthy human individuals. There are 14 residues in the CDR3. Germline lookup yields CDR1 SGDLS and CDR2 YYNGEE. V was trimmed by 0 bases and J by 4 bases, leaving 11 bases between them. In regard to this clone: What it binds is unknown.

Study-level results: Only blood was sampled, and tissue TCR repertoires likely differ from blood ones.

Method: immunoSEQ multiplex PCR; TCRdb's copy keeps in-frame clones and lacks some. Of roughly 1 million clones listed, approximately 78% are singletons. The TCR comes from a man between 18 and 29 years old in good health. Some clones in this sample may be carry-over from other donors' samples. Sequencing was carried out using memory CD4+ T cells from PBMCs. Subset reported: CD45RA-negative fraction. The chain combines TRBV9 with TRBJ2-7, with D perhaps TRBD1 (5 bases). CDR3 DNA sequence: TGTGCCAGCAGCGTAGGGGGCGATTTGTACGAGCAGTACTTC. It translates to CASSVGGDLYEQYF. Supplemented by reference TRBV9 and TRBJ2-7, the full variable domain reads DSGVTQTPKHLITATGQRVTLRCSPRSGDLSVYWYQQSLDQGLQFLIQYYNGEERAKGNILERFSAQQFPDLHSELNLSSLELGDSALYFCASSVGGDLYEQYFGPGTRLTVT.